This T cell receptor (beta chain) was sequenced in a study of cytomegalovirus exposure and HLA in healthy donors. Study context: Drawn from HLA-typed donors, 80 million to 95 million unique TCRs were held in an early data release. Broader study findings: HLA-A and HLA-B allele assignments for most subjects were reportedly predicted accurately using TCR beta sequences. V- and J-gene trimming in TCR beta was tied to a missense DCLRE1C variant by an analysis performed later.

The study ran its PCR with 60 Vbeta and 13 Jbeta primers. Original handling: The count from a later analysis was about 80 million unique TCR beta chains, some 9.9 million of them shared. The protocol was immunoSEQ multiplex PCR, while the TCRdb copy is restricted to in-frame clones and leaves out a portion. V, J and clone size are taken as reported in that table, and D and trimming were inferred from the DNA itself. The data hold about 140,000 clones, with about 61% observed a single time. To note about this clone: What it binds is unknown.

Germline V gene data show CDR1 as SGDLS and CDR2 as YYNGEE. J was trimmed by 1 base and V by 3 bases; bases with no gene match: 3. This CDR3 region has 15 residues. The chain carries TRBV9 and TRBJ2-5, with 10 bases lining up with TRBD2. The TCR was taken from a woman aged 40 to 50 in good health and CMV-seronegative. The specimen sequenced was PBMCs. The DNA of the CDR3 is TGTGCCAGCAGCGCTAGCGGGGGTCCCCAAGAGACCCAGTACTTC. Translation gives CASSASGGPQETQYF.